This entry lists 9 T cell receptor beta chains sequenced from one sample in a study of blood T cell repertoires in COVID-19. Some clones are missing from TCRdb's copy, which holds only in-frame ones; the method was immunoSEQ multiplex PCR. The sample holds around 200,000 clones, roughly 90% seen once. Material: peripheral blood. The receptors stem from a man between 70 and 80 years old with active or convalescent COVID-19.

The genes are TRBV19 and TRBJ1-1; 9 bases map to TRBD1. The CDR3 is 16 amino acids. Losses at the gene ends were 3 bases for V and 5 bases for J; bases not matched to a gene: 10. The germline CDR1 and CDR2 sequences are LNHDA and SQIVND (reference sequence). This chain's CDR3 is CASSIGDRAARTEAFF. CDR3 DNA sequence: TGTGCCAGTAGTATTGGGGACAGGGCTGCAAGGACTGAAGCTTTCTTT.

The V and J genes are TRBV11-2 and TRBJ1-2, with D perhaps matching TRBD1 (5 bases). CDR1 is SGHAT and CDR2 is FQNNGV in the germline V gene. This CDR3 comprises 15 residues. V lost 6 bases and J lost 2, with 16 bases in between. For the CDR3, the DNA is TGTGCCAGCAGGGACATGACCGTGGGGAACTATGGCTACACCTTC. Translation: CASRDMTVGNYGYTF.

This clone has just one count. V gene TRBV27 combines with J gene TRBJ1-2; tentative D call: TRBD1 (6 bases). The germline V gene encodes CDR1 MNHEY and CDR2 SMNVEV (reference sequence). CDR3 length equals 16 residues. The V end lost 4 bases, the J end lost 4 bases, and 19 bases lay between the germline ends. The CDR3 here is CASSSALGGGVYGYTF. Written as DNA, the CDR3 is TGTGCCAGCAGTTCCGCCCTGGGCGGGGGCGTCTATGGCTACACCTTC.

The J gene is TRBJ2-1, the V gene TRBV11-3; D is possibly TRBD1 (5 bases). Germline CDR1 and CDR2: SGHNT and YENEEA. CDR3 length equals 12 residues. Trimming took off 1 base at V and 8 bases at J, with 6 bases between the two ends. The CDR3 is CASSLGRDEQFF. CDR3 nucleotides: TGTGCCAGCAGCTTAGGCAGGGATGAGCAGTTCTTC. The complete variable domain, with remaining parts taken from reference TRBV11-3 and TRBJ2-1, reads EAGVVQSPRYKIIEKKQPVAFWCNPISGHNTLYWYLQNLGQGPELLIRYENEEAVDDSQLPKDRFSAERLKGVDSTLKIQPAELGDSAVYLCASSLGRDEQFFGPGTRLTVL.

The chain couples TRBV7-8 to TRBJ1-1, with TRBD1 matching over 10 bases. The CDR3 has 16 residues. The germline gives CDR1 SGHVS, CDR2 FQNEAQ. The V gene end was trimmed by 1 base and the J gene end by 7 bases; junction bases not matched to a gene: 9. CDR3 nucleotides: TGTGCCAGCAGCTTAGAGCCGGGACAGGGGCGGGGTGAAGCTTTCTTT. Its protein is CASSLEPGQGRGEAFF.

V usage is TRBV29-1 and J usage is TRBJ2-1; TRBD1 agrees at 7 bases. The CDR3 loop spans 15 amino acids. The V gene's germline CDR1 is SQVTM and CDR2 ANQGSEA. Trimming cost V 5 bases and J 1 base; bases outside gene matches: 8. The CDR3 bases are TGCAGCGTTCAGGGGGTTAATCGTTCCTACAATGAGCAGTTCTTC. It is translated as CSVQGVNRSYNEQFF.

This rearrangement joins TRBV7-9 to TRBJ2-7, with TRBD2 as a possible D gene (6 bases). The CDR3 is made up of 12 amino acids. Germline CDR1 and CDR2: SEHNR and FQNEAQ (reference sequence). Trimming shortened V by 2 bases and J by 7 bases, and 9 bases separated the two germline ends. The CDR3 here is CASSLNGREQYF. CDR3 nucleotide sequence: TGTGCCAGCAGCTTAAATGGGAGGGAGCAGTACTTC.

The chain carries TRBV5-1 and TRBJ2-2; the D is unclear. V was trimmed by 4 bases and J by 4 bases, leaving 11 bases between them. CDR1 SGHRS and CDR2 YFSETQ come from the germline V gene. The CDR3 covers 14 residues. DNA for the CDR3: TGCGCCAGCAGCGTTGACTCTTCCACCGGGGAGCTGTTTTTT. Its translation is CASSVDSSTGELFF.

The chain combines TRBV2 with TRBJ2-3, with D tentatively TRBD2 (5 bases). The germline V gene encodes CDR1 SNHLY and CDR2 FYNNEI. Between the trimmed V and J ends, which lost 5 bases and 6 bases, there was a span of 9 bases. This CDR3 comprises 12 residues. In DNA form, the CDR3 reads TGTGCCAGCAGTAGAGGACTCGATACGCAGTATTTT. Translated: CASSRGLDTQYF. The entire variable domain, with the rest obtained from reference TRBV2 and TRBJ2-3, is as follows: EPEVTQTPSHQVTQMGQEVILRCVPISNHLYFYWYRQILGQKVEFLVSFYNNEISEKSEIFDDQFSVERPDGSNFTLKIRSTKLEDSAMYFCASSRGLDTQYFGPGTRLTVL.